This TCR beta chain was sequenced during a study of PD-1 blockade in classical Hodgkin lymphoma. Study-wide results and limits: Patients who responded completely had about the same baseline diversity as newly diagnosed patients.

Germline lookup yields CDR1 SQVTM and CDR2 ANQGSEA. Trimming cost V 7 bases and J 5 bases, with 12 bases left between them. The CDR3 runs 12 residues. The count of this clone is one. Its antigen is currently unknown. Patients all relapsed after autologous stem cell transplantation, and there was variation in brentuximab vedotin exposure. Clones were read by immunoSEQ multiplex PCR, and TCRdb kept only the in-frame ones, dropping some. The sample gives around 10,000 clones, about 78% of which show up once; about 25% is in the top ten. Sequenced here: peripheral blood mononuclear cells (PBMCs), sampled at baseline. The receptor's source is a human donor with classical Hodgkin lymphoma. The chain employs TRBV29-1 and TRBJ2-1, with a weak D call TRBD2 (6 bases). The chain's CDR3 is CSAGAGNNEQFF. The CDR3, as DNA: TGCAGCGCTGGAGCGGGCAACAATGAGCAGTTCTTC.